The 8 T cell receptor beta chains below were found in one sample sequenced in a study of cytomegalovirus exposure and HLA in healthy donors. Researchers ran the PCR with 60 Vbeta and 13 Jbeta primers. Clones were read by immunoSEQ multiplex PCR, and TCRdb kept only the in-frame ones, dropping some. Of fewer than 150,000 clones detected, approximately 70% appear once; the ten largest clones hold 1.5% to 2%. The sequencing sample was made of PBMCs. The receptors originated from a woman younger than 45 in good health and CMV-seronegative.

The chain links TRBV6-1 to TRBJ2-7; the match to TRBD1 covers 12 bases. The CDR3 runs 16 residues. J was trimmed by 3 bases and V by 1 base; bases with no gene match: 4. CDR1 and CDR2 (germline): MNHNS, SASEGT. CDR3 bases: TGTGCCAGCAGTGAAGTGGGGACAGGGGGCTACTACGAGCAGTACGTC. Translating gives CASSEVGTGGYYEQYV.

The genes are TRBV19 and TRBJ1-3, with D tentatively TRBD1 (6 bases). Trimming stripped 5 bases from V and 1 base from J, with 21 bases between. Germline values: CDR1 LNHDA, CDR2 SQIVND (reference sequence). This CDR3 is 18 amino acids long. CDR3 DNA: TGTGCCAGTAGTCGGGCAGGGGCATTTCTAGCATCTGGAAACACCATATATTTT. Encoded protein: CASSRAGAFLASGNTIYF.

The chain couples TRBV2 to TRBJ1-6; 8 bases line up with TRBD1. Germline CDR1 and CDR2: SNHLY and FYNNEI. V trimming: 4 bases; J trimming: 8 bases; junction bases outside the gene matches: 4. This CDR3 is built from 14 residues. CDR3 region: CASSAGQAYSPLHF. In DNA form, the CDR3 reads TGTGCCAGCAGTGCGGGACAGGCCTATTCACCCCTCCACTTT.

The chain employs TRBV4-1 and TRBJ2-7; 9 bases fit TRBD1. Losses at the gene ends were 6 bases for V and 2 bases for J; bases not matched to a gene: 8. CDR1 and CDR2 from the germline V gene are MGHRA and YSYEKL. CDR3 size: 15 residues. CDR3 protein: CASRQGAIGTYEQYF. The CDR3 DNA follows: TGCGCCAGCAGACAGGGGGCAATCGGCACCTACGAGCAGTACTTC.

The V gene is TRBV11-1, the J gene TRBJ2-1, with TRBD1 as a possible D gene (6 bases). V was pared by 2 bases and J by 5 bases, with 10 bases between. Per the germline V gene, CDR1 is SGHAT and CDR2 is FQDESV (reference sequence). The CDR3 runs 14 residues. The CDR3 loop reads CASSLLWDNNEQFF. CDR3 nucleotides: TGTGCCAGCAGCTTATTGTGGGACAACAATGAGCAGTTCTTC.

The gene calls are TRBV6-5 and TRBJ1-2; TRBD1 is a possible D gene (6 bases). The CDR3 consists of 13 residues. V was shortened by 6 bases and J by 1 base, with 9 bases between the two germline ends. Germline values: CDR1 MNHEY, CDR2 SVGAGI. CDR3 bases: TGTGCCAGCAGGCTGGACAGTAACTATGGCTACACCTTC. Translation: CASRLDSNYGYTF.

As concerns this clone: This CDR3 is also generated by other DNA sequences in the sample. The V gene is TRBV28, the J gene TRBJ1-1, with 7 bases matching TRBD1. The CDR3 consists of 13 residues. The germline V gene encodes CDR1 MDHEN and CDR2 SYDVKM. V lost 7 bases and J lost 4; bases outside the gene matches: 6. CDR3 DNA sequence: TGTGCCAGCACCATACAGGGGTCCACTGAAGCTTTCTTT. Protein: CASTIQGSTEAFF.

This clone was recorded a few times. This rearrangement joins TRBV6-1 to TRBJ2-2; maybe TRBD2 (7 bases). CDR1 is MNHNS and CDR2 is SASEGT in the germline V gene. Trimming took off 6 bases at V and 0 bases at J, with 11 bases between the two ends. CDR3 length equals 15 residues. CDR3 amino acids: CASRKGGPNTGELFF. The DNA for the CDR3 is TGTGCCAGCAGGAAGGGGGGGCCGAACACCGGGGAGCTGTTTTTT.